The clone carrying this TCR beta chain has only a few counts. Antigen unknown. Between the trimmed V and J ends, which lost 6 bases and 13 bases, there was a span of 11 bases. Looked up from germline, CDR1 is SNHLY and CDR2 is FYNNEI. The CDR3 runs to 10 residues. Since all of the isolated RNA was reverse transcribed, expressed TCRB transcripts were what got sequenced. Sequenced by immunoSEQ multiplex PCR; TCRdb stores in-frame clones only, minus some. The sample comprises approximately 600,000 clones, about an eighth of which are singletons, and about 0.11% rests with the top ten. This sample is drawn from a study of beta chain features in type 1 diabetes. Study-wide background: Sorted cells, 107,917,701 in number, were examined across all samples. Whole-study findings and limits: Across all four CD4+ subsets, people with type 1 diabetes showed modestly shorter TCRB CDR3s.

Sequencing used naive CD4+ T cells from blood. This receptor was identified in a man aged 25-45 years with type 1 diabetes. The chain joins TRBV2 to TRBJ2-3, with no clear D. The CDR3 loop reads CASRAEMKYF. CDR3 bases: TGTGCCAGCAGGGCAGAGATGAAGTATTTT.